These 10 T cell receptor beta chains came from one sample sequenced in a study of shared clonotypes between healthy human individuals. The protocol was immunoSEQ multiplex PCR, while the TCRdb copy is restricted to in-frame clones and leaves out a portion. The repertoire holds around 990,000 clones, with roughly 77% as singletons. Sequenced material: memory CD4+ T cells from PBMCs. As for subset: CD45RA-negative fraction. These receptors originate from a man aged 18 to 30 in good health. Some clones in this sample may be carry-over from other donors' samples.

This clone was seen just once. The CDR3 bases are TGTGCCAGCAGTTCCCCGGGGCTTGCCTCCCATGGCTACACCTTC. This encodes CASSSPGLASHGYTF. The rearrangement joins TRBV28 to TRBJ1-2, with D possibly matching TRBD1 (5 bases). Trimming took 4 bases from V and 6 from J, leaving 18 bases between them. CDR3 size: 15 residues. Germline assignment: CDR1 MDHEN and CDR2 SYDVKM.

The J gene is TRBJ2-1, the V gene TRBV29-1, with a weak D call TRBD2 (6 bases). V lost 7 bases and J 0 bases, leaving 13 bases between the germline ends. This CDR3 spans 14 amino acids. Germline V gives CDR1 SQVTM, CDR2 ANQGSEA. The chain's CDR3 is CSALAKSSYNEQFF. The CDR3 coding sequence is TGCAGCGCTCTAGCGAAGAGCTCCTACAATGAGCAGTTCTTC.

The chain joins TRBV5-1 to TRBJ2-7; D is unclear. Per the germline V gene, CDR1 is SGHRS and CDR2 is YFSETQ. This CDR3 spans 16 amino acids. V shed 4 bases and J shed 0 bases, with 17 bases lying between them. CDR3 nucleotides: TGCGCCAGCAGCATCAATCCGATTTCGAACTCCTACGAGCAGTACTTC. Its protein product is CASSINPISNSYEQYF.

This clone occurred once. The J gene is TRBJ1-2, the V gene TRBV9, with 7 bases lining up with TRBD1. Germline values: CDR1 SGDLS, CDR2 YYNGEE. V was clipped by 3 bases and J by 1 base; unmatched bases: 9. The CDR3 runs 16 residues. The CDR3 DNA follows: TGTGCCAGCAGCGGAGGAAACAGGGGTCTTAACTATGGCTACACCTTC. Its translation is CASSGGNRGLNYGYTF.

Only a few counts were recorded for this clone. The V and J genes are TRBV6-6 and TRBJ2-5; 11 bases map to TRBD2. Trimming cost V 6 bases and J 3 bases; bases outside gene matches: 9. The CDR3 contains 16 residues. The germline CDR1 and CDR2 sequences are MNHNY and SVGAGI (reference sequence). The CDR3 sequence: CASSNAGTSGKETQYF. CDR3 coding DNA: TGTGCCAGCAGCAACGCGGGGACTAGCGGAAAAGAGACCCAGTACTTC.

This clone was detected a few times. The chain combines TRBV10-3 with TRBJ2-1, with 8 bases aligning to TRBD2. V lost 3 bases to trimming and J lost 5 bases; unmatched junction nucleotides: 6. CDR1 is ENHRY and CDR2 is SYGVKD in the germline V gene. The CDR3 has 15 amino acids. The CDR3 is CAISDKAGVNNEQFF. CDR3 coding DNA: TGTGCCATCAGTGATAAAGCGGGAGTAAACAATGAGCAGTTCTTC.

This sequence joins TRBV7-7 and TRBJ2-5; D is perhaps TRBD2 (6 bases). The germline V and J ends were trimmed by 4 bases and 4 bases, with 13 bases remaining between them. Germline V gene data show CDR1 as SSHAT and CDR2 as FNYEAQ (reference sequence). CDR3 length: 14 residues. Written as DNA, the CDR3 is TGTGCCAGCAGCTATGGAACCGGGGGAGAGACCCAGTACTTC. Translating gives CASSYGTGGETQYF.

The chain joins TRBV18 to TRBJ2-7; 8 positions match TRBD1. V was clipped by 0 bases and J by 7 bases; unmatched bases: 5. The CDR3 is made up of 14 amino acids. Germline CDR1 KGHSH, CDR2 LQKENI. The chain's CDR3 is CASSPPDRAREQYF. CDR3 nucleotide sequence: TGTGCCAGCTCACCACCGGACAGGGCCCGAGAGCAGTACTTC.

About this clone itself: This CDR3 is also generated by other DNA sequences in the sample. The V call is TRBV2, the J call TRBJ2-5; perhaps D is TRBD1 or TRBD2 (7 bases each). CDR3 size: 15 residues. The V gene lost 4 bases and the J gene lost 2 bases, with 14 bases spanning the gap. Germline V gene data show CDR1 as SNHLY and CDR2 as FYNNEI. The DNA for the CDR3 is TGTGCCAGCAGTGGACCAGGGGGGGGACAAGAGACCCAGTACTTC. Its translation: CASSGPGGGQETQYF. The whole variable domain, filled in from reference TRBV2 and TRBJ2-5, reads EPEVTQTPSHQVTQMGQEVILRCVPISNHLYFYWYRQILGQKVEFLVSFYNNEISEKSEIFDDQFSVERPDGSNFTLKIRSTKLEDSAMYFCASSGPGGGQETQYFGPGTRLLVL.

This CDR3 reads CASSLIAGPDEQYF. The CDR3 coding sequence is TGCGCCAGCAGCTTGATAGCGGGACCCGACGAGCAGTACTTC. This chain connects TRBV5-1 to TRBJ2-7; 8 bases align to TRBD2. Looked up from germline, CDR1 is SGHRS and CDR2 is YFSETQ. The CDR3 contains 14 residues. The junction had 5 bases not matched to a gene; V was cut back by 1 base and J by 5 bases.